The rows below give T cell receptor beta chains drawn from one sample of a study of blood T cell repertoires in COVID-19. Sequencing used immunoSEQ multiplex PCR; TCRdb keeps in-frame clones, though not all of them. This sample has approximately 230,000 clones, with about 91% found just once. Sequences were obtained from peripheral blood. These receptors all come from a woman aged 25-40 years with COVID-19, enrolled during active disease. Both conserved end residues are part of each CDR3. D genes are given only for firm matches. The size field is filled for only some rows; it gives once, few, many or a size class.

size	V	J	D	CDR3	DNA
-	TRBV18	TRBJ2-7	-	CASSPLATGIDEQYF	TGTGCCAGCTCTCCGTTAGCCACAGGGATCGACGAGCAGTACTTC
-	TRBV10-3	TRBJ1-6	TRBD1	CAISESRTGGHLHF	TGTGCCATCAGTGAGTCGAGGACAGGGGGTCACCTCCACTTT
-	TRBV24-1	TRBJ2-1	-	CATSDAPLEANNEQFF	TGTGCCACCAGTGATGCTCCGCTAGAAGCGAACAATGAGCAGTTCTTC
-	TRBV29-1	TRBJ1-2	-	CSVDTLNYGYTF	TGCAGCGTAGACACTCTAAACTATGGCTACACCTTC
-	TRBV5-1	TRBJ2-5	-	CASSGNGEETQYF	TGCGCCAGCAGCGGGAACGGGGAAGAGACCCAGTACTTC
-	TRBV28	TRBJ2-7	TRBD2	CASSLGGYEQYF	TGTGCCAGCAGTTTGGGGGGGTACGAGCAGTACTTC
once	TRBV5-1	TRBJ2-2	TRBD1	CASSVTGGEDTGELFF	TGCGCCAGCAGCGTGACAGGGGGCGAGGACACCGGGGAGCTGTTTTTT
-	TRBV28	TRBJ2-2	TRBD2	CASTPGTSGAPGTGELFF	TGTGCCAGCACCCCGGGGACTAGCGGGGCCCCGGGCACCGGGGAGCTGTTTTTT
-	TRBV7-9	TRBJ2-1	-	CANDRYSNEQFF	TGTGCCAATGACAGGTACAGTAATGAGCAGTTCTTC
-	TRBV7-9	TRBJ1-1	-	CASFNRGGGFPEAFF	TGTGCCAGCTTTAATCGGGGGGGCGGATTCCCTGAAGCTTTCTTT
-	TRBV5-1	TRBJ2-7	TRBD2	CASSLGLAGGYEQYF	TGCGCCAGCAGCTTGGGACTAGCGGGCGGGTACGAGCAGTACTTC
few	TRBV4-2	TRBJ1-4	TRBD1	CASLPKAGTGGEKLFF	TGTGCCAGCCTCCCGAAGGCCGGGACAGGGGGGGAAAAACTGTTTTTT
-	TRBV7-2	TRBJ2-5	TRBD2	CASSGMGLAGQETQYF	TGTGCCAGCAGCGGGATGGGACTAGCGGGACAAGAGACCCAGTACTTC
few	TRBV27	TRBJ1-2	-	CASSLWAYGYTF	TGTGCCAGCAGTTTATGGGCCTATGGCTACACCTTC
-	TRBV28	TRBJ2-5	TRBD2	CASRDGGLGTETQYF	TGTGCCAGCCGGGACGGGGGACTAGGAACTGAGACCCAGTACTTC
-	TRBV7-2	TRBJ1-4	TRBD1	CASSVRQTGGVFGKLFF	TGTGCCAGCAGCGTAAGGCAGACAGGGGGCGTGTTTGGAAAACTGTTTTTT
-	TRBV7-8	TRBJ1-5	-	CASSTGGTRNQPQHF	TGTGCCAGCAGCACCGGGGGGACTCGCAATCAGCCCCAGCATTTT
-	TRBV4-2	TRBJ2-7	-	CASSQVTGNIYEQYF	TGTGCCAGCAGCCAAGTCACAGGGAACATCTACGAGCAGTACTTC
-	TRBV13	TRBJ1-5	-	CASSFGEGGLQHF	TGTGCCAGCAGCTTCGGTGAGGGTGGGCTCCAGCATTTT
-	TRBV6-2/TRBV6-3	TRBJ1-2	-	CASTPRRFVYGYTF	TGTGCCAGCACCCCCCGGAGGTTCGTCTATGGCTACACCTTC